A selection of T cell receptor beta chains follows, all from one sample in a study of blood T cell repertoires in COVID-19. Some clones are missing from TCRdb's copy, which holds only in-frame ones; the method was immunoSEQ multiplex PCR. The sample contains around 99,000 clones, 80% of which appear only once. Material for sequencing was peripheral blood. Receptor source: a man between 65 and 85 years old with acute or convalescent COVID-19. Each CDR3 is given with its conserved first and last residue. D genes are given only for firm matches. Clone size is given for some rows only: seen once, a few or many times, or a class if the clone is expanded.

TRBD1,NA,TRBJ2-7,TRBV19,TGTGCCAGCAGTCCGGACAGGCAGAGTAAGAACTACGAGCAGTACTTC,CASSPDRQSKNYEQYF
NA,NA,TRBJ1-1,TRBV3-1/TRBV3-2,TGTGCCAGCAGCCAAGGGGGCGGAACGAACACTGAAGCTTTCTTT,CASSQGGGTNTEAFF
NA,NA,TRBJ1-5,TRBV10-3,TGTGCCATCAGTGAGTCTTTCCGGGGTACAGACCCCCAGCCCCAGCATTTT,CAISESFRGTDPQPQHF
NA,NA,TRBJ1-1,TRBV7-3,TGTGCCAGCAGCTATCAAAGCGACACTGAAGCTTTCTTT,CASSYQSDTEAFF
NA,NA,TRBJ2-5,TRBV7-7,TGTGCCGCGGGGCCCCCGGGGGAGACCCAGTACTTC,CAAGPPGETQYF
NA,few,TRBJ1-5,TRBV19,TGTGCCAGTAGTATAGGGTCAGGGAGGGAAAATCAGCCCCAGCATTTT,CASSIGSGRENQPQHF
TRBD1,NA,TRBJ1-3,TRBV24-1,TGTGCCACCAGTGATTACGGGACAGGCGCCTCTGGAAACACCATATATTTT,CATSDYGTGASGNTIYF
NA,NA,TRBJ2-1,TRBV18,TGTGCCAGCTCACCAAAGCTAGCCACGGGCAATGAGCAGTTCTTC,CASSPKLATGNEQFF
NA,NA,TRBJ1-4,TRBV5-4,TGTGCCAGCAGCTTGGGTGGGGCTCCCACAACTAATGAAAAACTGTTTTTT,CASSLGGAPTTNEKLFF
NA,NA,TRBJ2-4,TRBV19,TGTGCCAGTAGTATCGAGAAAAACATTCAGTACTTC,CASSIEKNIQYF
TRBD1,NA,TRBJ1-5,TRBV5-6,TGTGCCAGCAGCTCCCGGACAGGGGGCTCCGGGTACTTCCAGCCCCAGCATTTT,CASSSRTGGSGYFQPQHF
TRBD1,once,TRBJ2-7,TRBV6-5,TGTGCCAGCGGATTTTTCCAGGGGGCAGGGGAGCAGTACTTC,CASGFFQGAGEQYF
NA,NA,TRBJ1-4,TRBV19,TGTGCCAGTAGTAGGATGCGTGAGGGAAAACTGTTTTTT,CASSRMREGKLFF
NA,once,TRBJ2-3,TRBV3-1/TRBV3-2,TGTGCCAGCAGCCAAGATAATCGGGGAGGAGATACGCAGTATTTT,CASSQDNRGGDTQYF
TRBD1,NA,TRBJ2-1,TRBV3-1/TRBV3-2,TGTGCCAGCAGCGAAGAAGGGACAGACAATGAGCAGTTCTTC,CASSEEGTDNEQFF
NA,once,TRBJ2-1,TRBV6-5,TGTGCCAGCGGCGTCCAGGGGGGCGGCAATGAGCAGTTCTTC,CASGVQGGGNEQFF
NA,NA,TRBJ1-1,TRBV10-2,TGCGCCAGCAAACCACAGGAAATGAACACTGAAGCTTTCTTT,CASKPQEMNTEAFF
NA,few,TRBJ1-2,TRBV19,TGTGCCAGTAGTAAGGGGAACTATGGCTACACCTTC,CASSKGNYGYTF
TRBD2,few,TRBJ2-3,TRBV6-2/TRBV6-3,TGTGCCAGCAGCCCTATCCCCCTCTCGGCGGGGGGCACAGATACGCAGTATTTT,CASSPIPLSAGGTDTQYF
NA,NA,TRBJ1-3,TRBV5-6,TGTGCCAGCAGCGGGATGACCGACCGACAGTCTGGAAACACCATATATTTT,CASSGMTDRQSGNTIYF
NA,NA,TRBJ1-4,TRBV7-2,TGTGCCAGCAGCTTTAGTGAAAAACTGTTTTTT,CASSFSEKLFF
TRBD1,NA,TRBJ1-4,TRBV20-1,TGCAGTGCTAGTGGGGCCGGGACAGGGGATGAAAAACTGTTTTTT,CSASGAGTGDEKLFF
NA,NA,TRBJ1-3,TRBV9,TGTGCCAGCAGCGTAAAGGCGGGGCCTGGAAACACCATATATTTT,CASSVKAGPGNTIYF
TRBD1,NA,TRBJ2-7,TRBV6-2/TRBV6-3,TGTGCCAGCAGCTATCTGGGACAGGGCTACGAGCAGTACTTC,CASSYLGQGYEQYF
NA,NA,TRBJ1-2,TRBV3-1/TRBV3-2,TGTGCCAGCAGCGGAGGTGCGATTTATGGCTACACCTTC,CASSGGAIYGYTF
NA,NA,TRBJ2-3,TRBV4-3,TGCGCCAGCAGCCAAGTAGTCAGGGCCTCTAGCACAGATACGCAGTATTTT,CASSQVVRASSTDTQYF
NA,NA,TRBJ2-3,TRBV19,TGTGCCACCCAAAGCGCTCCTAGCACAGATACGCAGTATTTT,CATQSAPSTDTQYF
NA,NA,TRBJ1-4,TRBV19,TGTGCCAGTGCCGACACAGATGCGACTAATGAAAAACTGTTTTTT,CASADTDATNEKLFF
NA,NA,TRBJ1-2,TRBV3-1/TRBV3-2,TGTGCCAGCAGCCCCATGACTCTCGGTGGCTACACCTTC,CASSPMTLGGYTF
NA,NA,TRBJ2-2,TRBV12-3/TRBV12-4,TGTGCCAGCAGTTTAATAGCCGGGGAGCTGTTTTTT,CASSLIAGELFF
TRBD1,few,TRBJ2-3,TRBV11-3,TGTGCCAGCAGTAAGGGTCGGGACAGCACCTGGGAGAAGTATTTT,CASSKGRDSTWEKYF
TRBD2,NA,TRBJ2-1,TRBV19,TGTGCCAGTAGTGCCCGGCTAGCGGGGACCTACAATGAGCAGTTCTTC,CASSARLAGTYNEQFF
NA,once,TRBJ1-5,TRBV6-1,TGTGCCAGCAGTGAACTCAGGACAGACAACAATCAGCCCCAGCATTTT,CASSELRTDNNQPQHF
TRBD1,once,TRBJ1-1,TRBV3-1/TRBV3-2,TGTGCCAGCAGCCAGCCGACAGGGAGAACTGAAGCTTTCTTT,CASSQPTGRTEAFF
NA,NA,TRBJ1-2,TRBV19,TGTGCCAGTAGTATAGAACAGAACTATGGCTACACCTTC,CASSIEQNYGYTF
TRBD1,once,TRBJ1-4,TRBV2,TGTGCCAGCAGACTGACAGGGTATAATGAAAAACTGTTTTTT,CASRLTGYNEKLFF
NA,NA,TRBJ2-6,TRBV6-5,TGTGCCAGCACTCGGGCTGGGGCCAACGTCCTGACTTTC,CASTRAGANVLTF
TRBD1,NA,TRBJ2-7,TRBV6-5,TGTGCCAGCAGTAGAACCGGGACAGGGTACGAGCAGTACTTC,CASSRTGTGYEQYF